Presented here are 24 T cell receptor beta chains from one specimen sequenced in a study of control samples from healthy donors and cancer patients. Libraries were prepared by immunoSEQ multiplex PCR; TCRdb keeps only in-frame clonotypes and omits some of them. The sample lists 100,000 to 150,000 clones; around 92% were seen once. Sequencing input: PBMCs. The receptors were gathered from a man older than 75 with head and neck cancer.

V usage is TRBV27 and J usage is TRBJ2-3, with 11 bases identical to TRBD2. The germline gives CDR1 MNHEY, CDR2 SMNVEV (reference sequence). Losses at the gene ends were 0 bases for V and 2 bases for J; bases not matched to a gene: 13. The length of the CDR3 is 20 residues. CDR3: CASSLSRARASGGYTDTQYF. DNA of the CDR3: TGTGCCAGCAGTTTATCCCGGGCCCGGGCTAGCGGGGGGTACACAGATACGCAGTATTTT.

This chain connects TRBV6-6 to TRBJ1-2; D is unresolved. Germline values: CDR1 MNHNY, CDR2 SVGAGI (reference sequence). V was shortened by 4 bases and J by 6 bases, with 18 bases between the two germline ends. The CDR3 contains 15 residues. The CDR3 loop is CASSFSPRVGHGYTF. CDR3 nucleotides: TGTGCCAGCAGTTTCTCACCGAGAGTCGGGCATGGCTACACCTTC.

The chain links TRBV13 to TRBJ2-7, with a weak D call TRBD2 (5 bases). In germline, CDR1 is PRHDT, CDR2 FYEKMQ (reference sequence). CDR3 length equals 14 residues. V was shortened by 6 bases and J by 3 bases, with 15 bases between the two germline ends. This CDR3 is CASRFTGGHYEQYF. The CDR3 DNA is TGTGCCAGCAGATTCACTGGCGGGCACTACGAGCAGTACTTC.

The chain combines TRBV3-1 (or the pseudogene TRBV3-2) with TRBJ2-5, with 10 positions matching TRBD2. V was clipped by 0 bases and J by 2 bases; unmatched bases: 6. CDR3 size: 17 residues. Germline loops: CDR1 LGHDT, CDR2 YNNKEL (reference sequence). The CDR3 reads CASSQEYNSGGQETQYF. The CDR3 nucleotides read TGTGCCAGCAGCCAAGAGTATAATAGCGGGGGGCAAGAGACCCAGTACTTC.

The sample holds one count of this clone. CDR3 loop: CASSPQTGSQPQHF. DNA of the CDR3: TGTGCCAGTAGTCCCCAGACAGGGAGTCAGCCCCAGCATTTT. V and J are TRBV19 and TRBJ1-5; 7 bases match TRBD1. Germline V CDR1 and CDR2: LNHDA, SQIVND (reference sequence). CDR3 length: 14 amino acids. The V gene end was trimmed by 5 bases and the J gene end by 6 bases; junction bases not matched to a gene: 7.

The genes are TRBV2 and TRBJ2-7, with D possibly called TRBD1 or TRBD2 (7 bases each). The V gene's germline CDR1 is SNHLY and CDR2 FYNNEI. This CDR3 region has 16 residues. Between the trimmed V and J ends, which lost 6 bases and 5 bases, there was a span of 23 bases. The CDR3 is CASRGGLGQRVNEQYF. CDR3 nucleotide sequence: TGTGCCAGCAGGGGGGGGTTGGGACAGCGAGTGAACGAGCAGTACTTC.

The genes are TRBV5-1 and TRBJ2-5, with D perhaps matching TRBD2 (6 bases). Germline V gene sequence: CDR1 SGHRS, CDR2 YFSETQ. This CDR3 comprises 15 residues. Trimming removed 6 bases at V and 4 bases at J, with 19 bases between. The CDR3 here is CASTALAIVGETQYF. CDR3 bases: TGCGCCAGCACGGCGCTAGCGATTGTGGGAGAGACCCAGTACTTC.

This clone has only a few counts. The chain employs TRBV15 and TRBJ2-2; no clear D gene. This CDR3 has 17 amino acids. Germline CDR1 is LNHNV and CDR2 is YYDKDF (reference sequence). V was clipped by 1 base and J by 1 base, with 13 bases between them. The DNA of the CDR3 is TGTGCCACCAGCAGAGGGGTTGAGGCGGTGAACACCGGGGAGCTGTTTTTT. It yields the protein CATSRGVEAVNTGELFF.

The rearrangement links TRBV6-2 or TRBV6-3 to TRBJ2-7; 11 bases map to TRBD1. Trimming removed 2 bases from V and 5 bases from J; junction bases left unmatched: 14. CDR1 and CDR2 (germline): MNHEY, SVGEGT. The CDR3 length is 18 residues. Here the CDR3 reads CASSYPTDRGQAGHEQYF. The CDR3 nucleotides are TGTGCCAGCAGTTACCCCACGGACAGGGGGCAAGCCGGCCACGAGCAGTACTTC.

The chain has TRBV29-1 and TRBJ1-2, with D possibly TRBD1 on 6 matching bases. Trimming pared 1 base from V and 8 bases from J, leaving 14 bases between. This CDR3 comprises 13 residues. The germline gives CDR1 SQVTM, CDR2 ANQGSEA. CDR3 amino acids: CSVEVGGASGYTF. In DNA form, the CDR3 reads TGCAGCGTTGAAGTTGGGGGCGCGAGCGGCTACACCTTC.

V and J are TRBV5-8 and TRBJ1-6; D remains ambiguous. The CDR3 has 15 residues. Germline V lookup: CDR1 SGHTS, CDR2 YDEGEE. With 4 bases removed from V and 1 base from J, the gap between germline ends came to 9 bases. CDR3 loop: CASSPEGSYNSPLHF. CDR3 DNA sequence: TGTGCCAGCAGCCCTGAGGGATCCTATAATTCACCCCTCCACTTT.

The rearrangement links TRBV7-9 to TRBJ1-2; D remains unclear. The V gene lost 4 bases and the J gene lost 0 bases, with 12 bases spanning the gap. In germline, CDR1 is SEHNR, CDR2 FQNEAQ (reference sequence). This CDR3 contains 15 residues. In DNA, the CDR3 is TGTGCCAGCAGCTACGGATCTACCCCTAACTATGGCTACACCTTC. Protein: CASSYGSTPNYGYTF.

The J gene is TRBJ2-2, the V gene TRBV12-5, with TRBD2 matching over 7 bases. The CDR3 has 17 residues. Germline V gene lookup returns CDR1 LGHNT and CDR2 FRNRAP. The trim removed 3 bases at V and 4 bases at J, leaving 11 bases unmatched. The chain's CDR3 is CASGFSGGGPGTGELFF. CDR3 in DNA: TGTGCTAGTGGTTTTTCTGGGGGAGGGCCGGGCACCGGGGAGCTGTTTTTT.

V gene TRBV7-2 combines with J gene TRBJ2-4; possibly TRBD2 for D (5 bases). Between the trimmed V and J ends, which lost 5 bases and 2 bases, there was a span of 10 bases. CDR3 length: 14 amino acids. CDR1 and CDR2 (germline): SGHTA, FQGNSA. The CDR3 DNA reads TGTGCCAGCAGCCACGGACTGACCAAAAACATTCAGTACTTC. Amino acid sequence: CASSHGLTKNIQYF.

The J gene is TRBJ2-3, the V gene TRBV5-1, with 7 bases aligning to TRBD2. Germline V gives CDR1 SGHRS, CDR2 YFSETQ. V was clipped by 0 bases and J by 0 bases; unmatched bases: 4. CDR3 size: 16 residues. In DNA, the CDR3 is TGCGCCAGCAGCTTGGTGAGCGGGGCTAGCACAGATACGCAGTATTTT. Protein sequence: CASSLVSGASTDTQYF.

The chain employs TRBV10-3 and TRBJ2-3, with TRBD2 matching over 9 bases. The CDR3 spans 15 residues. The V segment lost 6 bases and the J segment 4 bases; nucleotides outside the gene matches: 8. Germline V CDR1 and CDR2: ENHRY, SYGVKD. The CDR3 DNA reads TGTGCCATCAGAGAGGGACTAGCACCCGCAGATACGCAGTATTTT. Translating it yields CAIREGLAPADTQYF.

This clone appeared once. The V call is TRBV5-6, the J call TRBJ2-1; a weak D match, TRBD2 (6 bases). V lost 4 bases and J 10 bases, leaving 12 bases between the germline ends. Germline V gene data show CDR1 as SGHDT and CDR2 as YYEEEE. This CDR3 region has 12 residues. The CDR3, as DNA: TGTGCCAGCAGCATAGCGGTAAGGGAGCAGTTCTTC. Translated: CASSIAVREQFF.

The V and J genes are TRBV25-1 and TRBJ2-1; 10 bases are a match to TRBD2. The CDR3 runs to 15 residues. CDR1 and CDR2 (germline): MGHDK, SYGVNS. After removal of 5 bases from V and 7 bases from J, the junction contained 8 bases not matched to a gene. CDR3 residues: CASSLAGGLLNEQFF. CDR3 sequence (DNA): TGTGCCAGCAGTTTAGCGGGGGGTCTACTGAATGAGCAGTTCTTC. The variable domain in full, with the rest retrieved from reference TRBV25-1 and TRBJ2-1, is EADIYQTPRYLVIGTGKKITLECSQTMGHDKMYWYQQDPGMELHLIHYSYGVNSTEKGDLSSESTVSRIRTEHFPLTLESARPSHTSQYLCASSLAGGLLNEQFFGPGTRLTVL.

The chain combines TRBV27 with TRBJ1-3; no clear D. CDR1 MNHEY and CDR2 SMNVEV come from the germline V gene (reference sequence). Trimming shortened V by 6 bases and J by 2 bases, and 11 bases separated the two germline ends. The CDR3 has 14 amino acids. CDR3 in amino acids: CASSPGLTGNTIYF. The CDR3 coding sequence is TGTGCCAGCAGCCCCGGGTTGACTGGAAACACCATATATTTT.

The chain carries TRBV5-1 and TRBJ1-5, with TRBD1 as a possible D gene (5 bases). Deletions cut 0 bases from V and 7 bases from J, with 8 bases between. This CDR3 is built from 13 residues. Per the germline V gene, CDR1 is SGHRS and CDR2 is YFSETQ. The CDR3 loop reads CASSLEGTQPQHF. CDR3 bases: TGCGCCAGCAGCTTGGAGGGGACGCAGCCCCAGCATTTT.

CDR3 in DNA: TGTGCCAGCAGTGAAGCGCTAGGAGACAGACAAGCGGGGGGCTACACCTTC. Translation: CASSEALGDRQAGGYTF. This chain connects TRBV6-1 to TRBJ1-2; maybe TRBD1 (5 bases). The germline V gene has CDR1 MNHNS and CDR2 SASEGT. The germline V and J ends were trimmed by 0 bases and 8 bases, with 22 bases remaining between them. The CDR3 is 17 residues long.

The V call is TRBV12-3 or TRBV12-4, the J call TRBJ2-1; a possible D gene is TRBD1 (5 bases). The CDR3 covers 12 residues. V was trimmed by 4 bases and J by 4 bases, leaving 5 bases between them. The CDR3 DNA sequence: TGTGCCAGCAGTTCAGGGTACAATGAGCAGTTCTTC. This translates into CASSSGYNEQFF.

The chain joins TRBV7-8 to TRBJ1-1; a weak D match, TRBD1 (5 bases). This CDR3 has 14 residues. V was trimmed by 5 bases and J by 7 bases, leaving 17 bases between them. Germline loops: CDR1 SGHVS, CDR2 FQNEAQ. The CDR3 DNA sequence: TGTGCCAGCAGCACCCGGACACGGGGGGATGAAGCTTTCTTT. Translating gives CASSTRTRGDEAFF.

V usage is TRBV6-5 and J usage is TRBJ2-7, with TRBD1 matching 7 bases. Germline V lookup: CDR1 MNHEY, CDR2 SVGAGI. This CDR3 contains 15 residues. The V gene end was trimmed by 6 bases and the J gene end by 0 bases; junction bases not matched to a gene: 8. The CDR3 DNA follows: TGTGCCAGCAGGTCCGGGACAGTGAGCTCCTACGAGCAGTACTTC. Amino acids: CASRSGTVSSYEQYF.